The rows below give T cell receptor beta chains drawn from one sample of a study of early T cells in non-severe SARS-CoV-2 infection. From the 5' RACE reads, TCRdb called clonotypes with MiXCR, one entry per CDR3 protein. Here the sample spans 68,000 or so distinct CDR3 sequences, more than 9% being singletons. Sequencing input: whole blood. The receptors stem from an adult who was a healthcare worker with PCR-confirmed SARS-CoV-2 infection or an uninfected control (not recorded which). The conserved cysteine and the conserved F or W are not part of the CDR3 here. Fields, in order: D gene, V gene, CDR3 protein. D genes are given only for firm matches.

>NA|TRBV19
ASSFSRRGNQPQH
>TRBD1|TRBV20-1
SARETGANTEAF
>NA|TRBV19
ASTPDGSSNQPQH
>NA|TRBV10-3
AISQLNTEAF
>TRBD2|TRBV11-2
ASSLWSGANNEQF
>NA|TRBV10-3
AVNPGSSGNTIY
>TRBD1|TRBV29-1
SVDGGAGQGALEAF
>NA|TRBV12-3/TRBV12-4
ASSLPHWAPNTDTQY
>NA|TRBV3-1
ASSQDATVGTEAF
>NA|TRBV10-3
AISEFRVGQPQH
>TRBD2|TRBV20-1
SAELWTSGGLTSSYNEQF
>NA|TRBV5-1
ASSPSGGASSYNSPLH
>NA|TRBV2
ASSDSRGTYGYT
>TRBD2|TRBV20-1
SASPTTRGGRNEQF
>NA|TRBV6-2/TRBV6-3
ASTLDTENIQY
>TRBD2|TRBV30
AWRLGLALITGTDTQY
>NA|TRBV12-5
ASDFQTGSFFNYGYT
>NA|TRBV12-5
ASGHGTTDYGYT
>NA|TRBV4-2
ASSRWLGETQY
>TRBD2|TRBV20-1
SVRKPGLAGLDEQF
>NA|TRBV5-8
ASSLGFAYNEQF
>NA|TRBV7-2
ASGAATDTQY
>NA|TRBV20-1
SASSGAEGYGYT
>NA|TRBV18
ASSPLVHGYT
>NA|TRBV3-1
ASSQDLRGTGELF
>NA|TRBV11-2
ASSLEAPQSGGYT
>NA|TRBV14
ASSHLFGFVVGSENNEQF
>NA|TRBV9
ASSVAASASTDTQY
>TRBD2|TRBV10-3
AVSKRGSTDTQY
>NA|TRBV18
ASSPRQDREETQY
>NA|TRBV20-1
SARDVLGETNTEAF
>NA|TRBV11-2
ASSSIGPRTDTQY
>NA|TRBV3-1
ASSLWGADTQY
>NA|TRBV2
ASSRDGGGTEAF
>NA|TRBV15
ATSAKANEKLF
>NA|TRBV12-3/TRBV12-4
ASRQAPYNEQF
>TRBD2|TRBV14
ASSPSGGPYNEQF
>NA|TRBV7-2
ASSFAELGELF
>NA|TRBV7-6
ASSLLGPQNTEAF
>NA|TRBV20-1
SAVRVTDTQY